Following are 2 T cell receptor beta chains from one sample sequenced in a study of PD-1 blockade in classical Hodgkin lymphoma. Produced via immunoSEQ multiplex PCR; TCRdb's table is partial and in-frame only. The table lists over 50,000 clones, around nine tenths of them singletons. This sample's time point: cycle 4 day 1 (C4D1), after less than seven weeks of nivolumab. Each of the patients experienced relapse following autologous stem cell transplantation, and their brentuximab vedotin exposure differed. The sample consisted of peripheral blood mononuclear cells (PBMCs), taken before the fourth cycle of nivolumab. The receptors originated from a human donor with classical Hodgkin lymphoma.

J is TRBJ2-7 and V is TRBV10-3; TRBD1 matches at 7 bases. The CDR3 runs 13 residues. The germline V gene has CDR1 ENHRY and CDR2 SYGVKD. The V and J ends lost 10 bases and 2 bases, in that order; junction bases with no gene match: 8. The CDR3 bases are TGTGCCACCACCCAGGGGGAGCCCTACGAGCAGTACTTC. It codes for CATTQGEPYEQYF.

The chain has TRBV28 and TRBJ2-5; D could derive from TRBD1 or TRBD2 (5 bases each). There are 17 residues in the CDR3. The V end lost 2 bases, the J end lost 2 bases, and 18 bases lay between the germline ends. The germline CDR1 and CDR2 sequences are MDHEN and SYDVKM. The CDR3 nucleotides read TGTGCCAGCAGTTTAGGGGCACCCCTAGCAGGGCAAGAGACCCAGTACTTC. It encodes CASSLGAPLAGQETQYF.